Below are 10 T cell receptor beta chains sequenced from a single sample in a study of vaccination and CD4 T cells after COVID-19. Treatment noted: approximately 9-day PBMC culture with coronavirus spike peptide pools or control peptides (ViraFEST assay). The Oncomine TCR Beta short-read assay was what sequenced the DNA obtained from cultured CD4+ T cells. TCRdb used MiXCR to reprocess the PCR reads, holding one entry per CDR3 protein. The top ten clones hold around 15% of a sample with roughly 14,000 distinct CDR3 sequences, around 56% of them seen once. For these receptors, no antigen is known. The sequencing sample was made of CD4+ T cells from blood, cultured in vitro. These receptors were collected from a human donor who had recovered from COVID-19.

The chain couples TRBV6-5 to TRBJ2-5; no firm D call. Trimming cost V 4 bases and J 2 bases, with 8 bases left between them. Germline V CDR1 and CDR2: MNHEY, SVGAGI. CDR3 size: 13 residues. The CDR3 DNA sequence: TGTGCCAGCAGTTTGGGCAAACAAGAGACCCAGTACTTC. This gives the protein CASSLGKQETQYF.

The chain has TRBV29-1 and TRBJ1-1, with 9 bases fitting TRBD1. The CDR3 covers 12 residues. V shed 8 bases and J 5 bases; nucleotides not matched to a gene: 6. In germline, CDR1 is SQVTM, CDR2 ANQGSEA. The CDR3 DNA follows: TGCAGCACAAGGACAGGGGATACTGAAGCTTTCTTT. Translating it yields CSTRTGDTEAFF.

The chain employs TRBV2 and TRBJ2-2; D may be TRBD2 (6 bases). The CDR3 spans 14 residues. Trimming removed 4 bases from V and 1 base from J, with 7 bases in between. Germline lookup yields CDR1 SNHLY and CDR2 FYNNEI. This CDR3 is CASSGLGNTGELFF. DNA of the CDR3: TGTGCCAGCAGTGGACTAGGGAACACCGGGGAGCTGTTTTTT.

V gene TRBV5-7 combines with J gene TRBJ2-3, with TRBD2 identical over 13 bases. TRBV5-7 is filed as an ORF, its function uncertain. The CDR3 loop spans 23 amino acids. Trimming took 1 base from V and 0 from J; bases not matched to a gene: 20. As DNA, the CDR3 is TGTGCCAGCAGCTTGCGGGACAGGGTATACACTAGCGGGAGGGAGGCTAGCACAGATACGCAGTATTTT. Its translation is CASSLRDRVYTSGREASTDTQYF.

As DNA, the CDR3 is TGCAGTGCTGAATCTCCGTGGACAGGGGAGTCCTACGAGCAGTACTTC. It is translated as CSAESPWTGESYEQYF. This chain uses TRBV20-1 with TRBJ2-7, with 9 nucleotides matching TRBD1. V lost 5 bases and J lost 1; bases outside the gene matches: 12. CDR3 length equals 16 residues. Germline V gene data show CDR1 as DFQATT and CDR2 as SNEGSKA (reference sequence).

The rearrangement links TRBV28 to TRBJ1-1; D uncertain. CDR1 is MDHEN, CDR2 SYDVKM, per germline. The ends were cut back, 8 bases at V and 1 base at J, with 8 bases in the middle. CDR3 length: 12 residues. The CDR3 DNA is TGTGCCAGCGCACTAAGGAACACTGAAGCTTTCTTT. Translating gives CASALRNTEAFF. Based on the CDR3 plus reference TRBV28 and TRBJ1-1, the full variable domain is DVKVTQSSRYLVKRTGEKVFLECVQDMDHENMFWYRQDPGLGLRLIYFSYDVKMKEKGDIPEGYSVSREKKERFSLILESASTNQTSMYLCASALRNTEAFFGQGTRLTVV.

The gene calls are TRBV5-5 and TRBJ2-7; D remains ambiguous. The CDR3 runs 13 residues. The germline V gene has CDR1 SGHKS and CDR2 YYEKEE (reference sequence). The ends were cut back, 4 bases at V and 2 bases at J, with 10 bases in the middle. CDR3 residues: CASSPGPAYEQYF. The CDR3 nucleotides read TGTGCCAGCAGCCCAGGTCCCGCCTACGAGCAGTACTTC.

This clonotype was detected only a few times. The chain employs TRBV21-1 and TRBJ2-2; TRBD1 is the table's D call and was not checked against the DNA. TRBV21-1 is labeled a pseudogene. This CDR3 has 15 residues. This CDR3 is CASTRRSANTGELFF. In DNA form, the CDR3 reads TGTGCCAGCACCCGGCGGAGCGCCAACACCGGGGAGCTGTTTTTT.

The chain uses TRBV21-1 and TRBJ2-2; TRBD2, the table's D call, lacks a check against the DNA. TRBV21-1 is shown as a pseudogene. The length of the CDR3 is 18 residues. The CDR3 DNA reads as TGTGCCAGCAGCAAAGAAGGCCCACTAGCGGGAGGATCCGGGGAGCTGTTTTTT. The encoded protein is CASSKEGPLAGGSGELFF.

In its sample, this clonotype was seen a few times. The CDR3 DNA follows: TGTGCCAGCAGCGATATCTACACCGGTGAGCAGTTCTTC. This translates into CASSDIYTGEQFF. V is TRBV6-2 or TRBV6-3 and J is TRBJ2-1; unclear D gene. The CDR3 contains 13 residues. Trimming removed 6 bases at V and 9 bases at J, with 15 bases between. Germline assignment: CDR1 MNHEY and CDR2 SVGEGT.